Below, 16 T cell receptor beta chains from the same sample are listed, as sequenced in a study of CD8 T cells in Susac syndrome. With random hexamers, roughly 0.45 to 1 ug RNA was reverse transcribed. TCRdb used MiXCR to reprocess the immunoSEQ multiplex PCR reads, holding one entry per CDR3 protein. Here the sample spans about 69,000 distinct CDR3 sequences, 75% to 95% being singletons. Material for sequencing was CD8+ T cells from PBMCs. These receptors originate from a human donor with multiple sclerosis.

The chain recombines TRBV9 with TRBJ2-5; 9 bases agree with TRBD2. In germline, CDR1 is SGDLS, CDR2 YYNGEE. Trimming at V came to 3 bases and at J to 5 bases, leaving 11 bases not matched to a gene. The CDR3 has 16 residues. The CDR3 DNA reads as TGTGCCAGCAGCGGCGTACTAGCGGGCCCTTTGGAGACCCAGTACTTC. Its protein is CASSGVLAGPLETQYF.

The chain joins TRBV6-6 to TRBJ2-1; 8 bases match TRBD1. Per the germline V gene, CDR1 is MNHNY and CDR2 is SVGAGI (reference sequence). The CDR3 contains 15 residues. The J segment lost 5 bases and the V segment lost 10 bases, leaving 13 bases of the junction unmatched. This CDR3 reads CAITKLGTGDNEQFF. CDR3 nucleotides: TGTGCCATCACCAAGCTGGGGACAGGCGACAATGAGCAGTTCTTC.

The rearrangement uses TRBV19 and TRBJ1-5; tentatively, D is TRBD1 (6 bases). This CDR3 comprises 15 residues. V was cut by 5 bases and J by 5 bases, with 16 bases left in between. The germline V gene has CDR1 LNHDA and CDR2 SQIVND (reference sequence). The CDR3 nucleotides read TGTGCCAGTAGTTTCGGGACACCAGGAGATCAGCCCCAGCATTTT. It is translated as CASSFGTPGDQPQHF.

CDR3 amino acids: CASSLIGGLSSYNEQFF. The CDR3 region has the DNA TGTGCCAGCAGCTTAATCGGGGGGTTGAGCTCCTACAATGAGCAGTTCTTC. The genes are TRBV7-2 and TRBJ2-1, with 7 bases fitting TRBD2. Germline V gene sequence: CDR1 SGHTA, CDR2 FQGNSA. The V gene end was trimmed by 2 bases and the J gene end by 0 bases; junction bases not matched to a gene: 7. This CDR3 region has 17 residues.

The genes are TRBV19 and TRBJ2-1; D may be TRBD2 (6 bases). The V gene lost 7 bases and the J gene lost 7 bases, with 8 bases spanning the gap. The CDR3 totals 11 residues. Germline V gene lookup returns CDR1 LNHDA and CDR2 SQIVND (reference sequence). As DNA, the CDR3 is TGTGCCAGTAACGGGGGTAATGAGCAGTTCTTC. Translating it yields CASNGGNEQFF. The variable domain in full, with the rest retrieved from reference TRBV19 and TRBJ2-1, is DGGITQSPKYLFRKEGQNVTLSCEQNLNHDAMYWYRQDPGQGLRLIYYSQIVNDFQKGDIAEGYSVSREKKESFPLTVTSAQKNPTAFYLCASNGGNEQFFGPGTRLTVL.

This chain uses TRBV3-1 with TRBJ2-1; D not certain. Germline loops: CDR1 LGHDT, CDR2 YNNKEL (reference sequence). The CDR3 has 16 residues. The V gene lost 1 base and the J gene lost 2 bases, with 12 bases spanning the gap. Written as DNA, the CDR3 is TGTGCCAGCAGCCAAGGGTCCCGCGTTGCCTACAATGAGCAGTTCTTC. Amino acid sequence: CASSQGSRVAYNEQFF.

The V gene is TRBV6-2 or TRBV6-3, the J gene TRBJ1-2; possible D gene TRBD1, 5 bases. There are 15 residues in the CDR3. Trimming stripped 6 bases from V and 6 bases from J, with 20 bases between. Germline V gene sequence: CDR1 MNHEY, CDR2 SVGEGT. CDR3 amino acids: CASSPLPQGVNGYTF. For the CDR3, the DNA is TGTGCCAGCAGCCCTCTCCCCCAAGGGGTGAATGGCTACACCTTC.

The CDR3 spells CSARPLLAGDTQEQYF. The CDR3 DNA is TGCAGTGCTAGGCCCCTTTTAGCGGGAGACACCCAGGAGCAGTACTTC. The chain combines TRBV20-1 with TRBJ2-7; 9 bases line up with TRBD2. Per the germline V gene, CDR1 is DFQATT and CDR2 is SNEGSKA (reference sequence). Trimming took 3 bases from V and 7 from J; bases not matched to a gene: 16. This CDR3 contains 16 residues.

The V gene is TRBV29-1, the J gene TRBJ2-7, with 12 bases that match TRBD2. V gave up 6 bases and J gave up 1 base; unmatched junction bases: 7. Looked up from germline, CDR1 is SQVTM and CDR2 is ANQGSEA. This CDR3 comprises 15 residues. In DNA, the CDR3 is TGCAGCGTATCCGGACTAGCGGGGAATTCCTACGAGCAGTACTTC. Residues: CSVSGLAGNSYEQYF.

The gene calls are TRBV20-1 and TRBJ2-4, with 8 bases fitting TRBD2. Looked up from germline, CDR1 is DFQATT and CDR2 is SNEGSKA (reference sequence). This CDR3 is built from 14 residues. The V gene end was trimmed by 0 bases and the J gene end by 8 bases; junction bases not matched to a gene: 6. This chain's CDR3 is CSARDGREADIQYF. In DNA form, the CDR3 reads TGCAGTGCTAGAGACGGGCGGGAGGCTGACATTCAGTACTTC.

The chain employs TRBV11-2 and TRBJ2-2; no firm D call. The germline gives CDR1 SGHAT, CDR2 FQNNGV. The CDR3 covers 12 residues. Trimming took 4 bases from V and 6 from J, leaving 6 bases between them. As DNA, the CDR3 is TGTGCCAGCAGCTCCCTCCCCGGGGAGCTGTTTTTT. It is translated as CASSSLPGELFF.

This clonotype was detected once. This chain connects TRBV2 to TRBJ2-1; tentatively, D is TRBD1 or TRBD2 (5 bases each). V was trimmed by 3 bases and J by 0 bases, leaving 9 bases between them. This CDR3 region has 15 residues. Looked up from germline, CDR1 is SNHLY and CDR2 is FYNNEI. The chain's CDR3 is CASSERGSSYNEQFF. The CDR3 bases are TGTGCCAGCAGTGAGAGGGGTAGCTCCTACAATGAGCAGTTCTTC.

V gene TRBV23-1 combines with J gene TRBJ1-5; 7 bases are a match to TRBD1. TRBV23-1 is an ORF for which the function is uncertain. This CDR3 is built from 18 residues. J lost 0 bases, V lost 11 bases, and 19 bases had no gene match. The chain's CDR3 is CAYNYSTRTGDSNQPQHF. The CDR3 nucleotides read TGCGCCTACAACTACTCGACCCGGACAGGAGATAGCAATCAGCCCCAGCATTTT.

This chain connects TRBV14 to TRBJ2-1; 9 positions agree with TRBD2. This CDR3 has 13 amino acids. The V gene end was trimmed by 7 bases and the J gene end by 7 bases; junction bases not matched to a gene: 5. CDR1 is SGHDN, CDR2 FVKESK, per germline. The DNA of the CDR3 is TGTGCCAGCAACCGGCTAGCGGGGAATGAGCAGTTCTTC. This encodes CASNRLAGNEQFF. The variable domain in full, completed from reference TRBV14 and TRBJ2-1, reads EAGVTQFPSHSVIEKGQTVTLRCDPISGHDNLYWYRRVMGKEIKFLLHFVKESKQDESGMPNNRFLAERTGGTYSTLKVQPAELEDSGVYFCASNRLAGNEQFFGPGTRLTVL.

In DNA form, the CDR3 reads TGTGCCTGGAGTCCGACGCACACCGGGGAGCTGTTTTTT. Residues: CAWSPTHTGELFF. The chain uses TRBV30 and TRBJ2-2, with D uncertain. CDR1 and CDR2 (germline): GTSNPN, SVGIG (reference sequence). Between the trimmed V and J ends, which lost 2 bases and 3 bases, there was a span of 7 bases. The CDR3 extends over 13 amino acids.

The rearrangement links TRBV3-1 to TRBJ2-4, with 8 nucleotides matching TRBD1. The CDR3 spans 17 residues. In germline, CDR1 is LGHDT, CDR2 YNNKEL (reference sequence). The junction had 8 bases not matched to a gene; V was cut back by 2 bases and J by 2 bases. The CDR3 bases are TGTGCCAGCAGCCAAAGCAGGGGGCGCGGATCCAAAAACATTCAGTACTTC. It codes for CASSQSRGRGSKNIQYF.